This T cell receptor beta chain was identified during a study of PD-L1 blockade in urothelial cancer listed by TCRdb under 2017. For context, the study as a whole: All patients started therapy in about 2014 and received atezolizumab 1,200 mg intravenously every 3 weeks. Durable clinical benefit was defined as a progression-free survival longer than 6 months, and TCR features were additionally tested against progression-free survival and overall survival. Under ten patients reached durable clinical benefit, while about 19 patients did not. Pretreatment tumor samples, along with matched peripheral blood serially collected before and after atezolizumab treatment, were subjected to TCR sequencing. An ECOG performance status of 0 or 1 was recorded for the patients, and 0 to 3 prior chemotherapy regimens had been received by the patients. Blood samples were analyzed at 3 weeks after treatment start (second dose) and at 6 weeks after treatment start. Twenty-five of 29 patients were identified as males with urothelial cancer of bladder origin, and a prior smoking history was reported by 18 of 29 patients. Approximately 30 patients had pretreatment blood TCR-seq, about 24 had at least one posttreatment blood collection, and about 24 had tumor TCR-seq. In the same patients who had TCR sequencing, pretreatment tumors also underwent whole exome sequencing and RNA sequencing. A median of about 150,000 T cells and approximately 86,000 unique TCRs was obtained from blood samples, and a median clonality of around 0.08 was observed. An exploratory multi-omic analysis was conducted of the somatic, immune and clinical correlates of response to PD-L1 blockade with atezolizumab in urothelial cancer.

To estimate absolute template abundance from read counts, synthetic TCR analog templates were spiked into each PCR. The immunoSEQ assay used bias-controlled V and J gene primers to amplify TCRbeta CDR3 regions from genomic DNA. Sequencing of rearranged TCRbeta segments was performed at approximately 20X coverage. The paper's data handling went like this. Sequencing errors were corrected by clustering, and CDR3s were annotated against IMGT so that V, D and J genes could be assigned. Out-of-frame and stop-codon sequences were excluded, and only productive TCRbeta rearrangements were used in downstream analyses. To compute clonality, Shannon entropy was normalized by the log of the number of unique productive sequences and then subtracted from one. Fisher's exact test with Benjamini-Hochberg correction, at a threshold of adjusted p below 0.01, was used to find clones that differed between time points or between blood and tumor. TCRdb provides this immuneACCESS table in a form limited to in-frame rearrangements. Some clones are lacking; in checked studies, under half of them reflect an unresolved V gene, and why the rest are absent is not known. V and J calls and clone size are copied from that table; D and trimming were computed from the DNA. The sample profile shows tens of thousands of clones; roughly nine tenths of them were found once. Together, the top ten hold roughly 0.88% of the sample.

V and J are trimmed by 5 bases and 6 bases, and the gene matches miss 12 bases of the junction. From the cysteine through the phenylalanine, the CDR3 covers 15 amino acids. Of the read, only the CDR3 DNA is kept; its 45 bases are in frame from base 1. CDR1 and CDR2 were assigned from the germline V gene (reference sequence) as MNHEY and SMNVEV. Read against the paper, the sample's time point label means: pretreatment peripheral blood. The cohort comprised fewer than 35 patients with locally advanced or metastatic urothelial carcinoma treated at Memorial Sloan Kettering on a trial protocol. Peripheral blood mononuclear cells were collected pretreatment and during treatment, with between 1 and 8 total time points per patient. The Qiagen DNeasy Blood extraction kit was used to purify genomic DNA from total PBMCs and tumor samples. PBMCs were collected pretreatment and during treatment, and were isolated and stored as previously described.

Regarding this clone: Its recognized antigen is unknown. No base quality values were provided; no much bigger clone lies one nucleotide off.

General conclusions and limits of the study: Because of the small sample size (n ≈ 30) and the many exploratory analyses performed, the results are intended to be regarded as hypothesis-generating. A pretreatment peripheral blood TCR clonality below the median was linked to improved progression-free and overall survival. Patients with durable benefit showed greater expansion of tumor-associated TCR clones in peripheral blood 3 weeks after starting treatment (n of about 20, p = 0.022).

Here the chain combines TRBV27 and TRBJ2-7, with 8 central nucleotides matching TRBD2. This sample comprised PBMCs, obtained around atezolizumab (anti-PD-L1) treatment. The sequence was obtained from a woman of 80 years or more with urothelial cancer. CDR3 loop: CASSRGGREYREQYF. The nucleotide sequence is TGTGCCAGCAGTCGGGGGGGGCGGGAGTATCGCGAGCAGTACTTC.